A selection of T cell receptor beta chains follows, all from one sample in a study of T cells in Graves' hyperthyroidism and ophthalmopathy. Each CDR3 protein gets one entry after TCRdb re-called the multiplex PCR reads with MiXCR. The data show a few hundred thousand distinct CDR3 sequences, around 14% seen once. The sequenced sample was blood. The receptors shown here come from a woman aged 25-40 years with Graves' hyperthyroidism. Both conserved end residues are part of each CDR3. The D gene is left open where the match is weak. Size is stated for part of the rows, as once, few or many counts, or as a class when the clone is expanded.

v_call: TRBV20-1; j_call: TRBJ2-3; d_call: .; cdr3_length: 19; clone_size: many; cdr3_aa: CSARDDWLTGEESTDTQYF; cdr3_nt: TGCAGTGCTAGAGATGACTGGCTGACGGGGGAGGAAAGCACAGATACGCAGTATTTT
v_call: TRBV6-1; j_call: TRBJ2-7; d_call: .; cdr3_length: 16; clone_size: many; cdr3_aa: CASSSPGEGNIREQYF; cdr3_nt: TGTGCCAGCAGTTCTCCAGGGGAAGGAAATATTCGCGAGCAGTACTTC
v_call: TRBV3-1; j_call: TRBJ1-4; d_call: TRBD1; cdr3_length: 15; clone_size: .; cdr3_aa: CASSARDRAREKLFF; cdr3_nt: TGTGCCAGCAGCGCCCGGGACAGGGCAAGAGAAAAACTGTTTTTT
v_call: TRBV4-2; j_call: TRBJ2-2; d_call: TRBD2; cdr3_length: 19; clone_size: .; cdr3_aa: CASSPDAWIAGGRTGELFF; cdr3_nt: TGTGCCAGCAGCCCAGACGCGTGGATAGCGGGAGGTCGCACCGGGGAGCTGTTTTTT
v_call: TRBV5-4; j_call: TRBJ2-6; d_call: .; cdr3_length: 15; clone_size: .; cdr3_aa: CASSLASSGANVLTF; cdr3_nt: TGTGCCAGCAGCTTGGCGAGCTCTGGGGCCAACGTCCTGACTTTC
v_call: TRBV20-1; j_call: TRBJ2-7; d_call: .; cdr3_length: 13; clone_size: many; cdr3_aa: CSAPRGDVHEQYF; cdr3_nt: TGCAGTGCCCCTAGGGGGGATGTCCACGAGCAGTACTTC
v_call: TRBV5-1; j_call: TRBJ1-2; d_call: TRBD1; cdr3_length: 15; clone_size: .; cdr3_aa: CASSPGQATNYGYTF; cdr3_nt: TGCGCCAGCAGCCCGGGACAGGCCACTAACTATGGCTACACCTTC
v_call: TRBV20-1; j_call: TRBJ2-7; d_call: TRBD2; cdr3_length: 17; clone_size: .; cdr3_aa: CSASDLKGLAGYYEQYF; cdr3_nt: TGCAGTGCTAGTGATTTAAAAGGACTAGCGGGGTACTACGAGCAGTACTTC
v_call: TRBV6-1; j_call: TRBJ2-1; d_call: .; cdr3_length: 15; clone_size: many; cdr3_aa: CASTAGAGVSNEQFF; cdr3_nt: TGTGCCAGCACCGCGGGGGCGGGAGTCAGCAATGAGCAGTTCTTC
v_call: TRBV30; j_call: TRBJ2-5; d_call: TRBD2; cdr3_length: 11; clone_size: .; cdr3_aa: CAWGGRETQYF; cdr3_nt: TGTGCCTGGGGCGGGAGGGAGACCCAGTACTTC
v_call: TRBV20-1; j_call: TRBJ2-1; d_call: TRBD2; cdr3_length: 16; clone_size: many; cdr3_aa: CSASPTVSGTYNEQFF; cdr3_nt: TGCAGTGCTAGCCCTACAGTTAGCGGGACTTACAATGAGCAGTTCTTC
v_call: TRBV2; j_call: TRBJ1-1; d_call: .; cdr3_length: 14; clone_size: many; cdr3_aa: CASSEAEVHTEAFF; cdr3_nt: TGTGCCAGCAGTGAAGCTGAGGTACACACTGAAGCTTTCTTT
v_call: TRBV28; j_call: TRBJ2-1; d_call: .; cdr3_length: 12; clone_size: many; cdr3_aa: CASSFVGHEQFF; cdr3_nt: TGTGCCAGCAGTTTCGTGGGGCATGAGCAGTTCTTC
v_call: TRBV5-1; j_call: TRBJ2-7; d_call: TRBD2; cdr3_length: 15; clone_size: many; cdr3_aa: CASSLTPGLAGEQYF; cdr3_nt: TGCGCCAGCAGCTTGACACCGGGACTAGCGGGAGAGCAGTACTTC
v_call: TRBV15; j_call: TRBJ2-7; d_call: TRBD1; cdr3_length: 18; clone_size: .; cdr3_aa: CATSRENSDRGVSYEQYF; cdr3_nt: TGTGCCACCAGCAGAGAAAATTCCGACAGGGGAGTATCCTACGAGCAGTACTTC
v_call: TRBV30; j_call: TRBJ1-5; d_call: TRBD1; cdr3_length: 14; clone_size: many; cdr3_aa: CAWDQGGGNQPQHF; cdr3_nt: TGTGCCTGGGATCAGGGGGGAGGCAATCAGCCCCAGCATTTT
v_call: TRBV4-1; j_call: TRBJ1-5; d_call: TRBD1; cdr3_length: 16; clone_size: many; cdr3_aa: CASSPYLTGDDQPQHF; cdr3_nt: TGCGCCAGCAGCCCCTACTTGACAGGGGACGATCAGCCCCAGCATTTT
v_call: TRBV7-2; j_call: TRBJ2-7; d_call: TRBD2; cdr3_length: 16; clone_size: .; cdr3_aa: CASRPPGLAGGNEQYF; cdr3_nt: TGTGCCAGCAGACCGCCGGGACTAGCGGGAGGCAACGAGCAGTACTTC
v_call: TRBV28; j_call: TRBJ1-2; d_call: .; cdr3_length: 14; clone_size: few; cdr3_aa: CASSSTVTVYGYTF; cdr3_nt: TGTGCCAGCAGTTCGACCGTCACTGTCTATGGCTACACCTTC
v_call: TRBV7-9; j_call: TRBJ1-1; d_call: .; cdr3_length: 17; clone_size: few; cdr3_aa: CASSTHPQTAMNTEAFF; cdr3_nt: TGTGCCAGCAGCACCCACCCCCAGACAGCCATGAACACTGAAGCTTTCTTT
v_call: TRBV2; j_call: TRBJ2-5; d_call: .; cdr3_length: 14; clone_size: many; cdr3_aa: CASSLGPRGETQYF; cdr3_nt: TGTGCCAGCAGCTTGGGACCGAGGGGGGAGACCCAGTACTTC
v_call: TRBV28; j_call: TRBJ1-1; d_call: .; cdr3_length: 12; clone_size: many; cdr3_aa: CASRPGNTEAFF; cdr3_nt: TGTGCCAGCAGACCCGGAAACACTGAAGCTTTCTTT
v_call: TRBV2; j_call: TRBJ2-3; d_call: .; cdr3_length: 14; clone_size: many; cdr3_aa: CASRGLTGRDTQYF; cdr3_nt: TGTGCCAGCAGAGGCCTCACAGGGCGAGATACGCAGTATTTT
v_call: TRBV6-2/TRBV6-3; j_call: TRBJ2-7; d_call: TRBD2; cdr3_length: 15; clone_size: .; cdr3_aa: CASSSPGLASYEQYF; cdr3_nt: TGTGCCAGCAGTTCCCCGGGACTAGCGTCCTACGAGCAGTACTTC
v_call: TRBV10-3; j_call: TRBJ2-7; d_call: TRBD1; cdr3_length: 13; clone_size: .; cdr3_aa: CAISIDRDYEQYF; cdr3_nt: TGTGCCATCAGTATCGACAGGGACTACGAGCAGTACTTC
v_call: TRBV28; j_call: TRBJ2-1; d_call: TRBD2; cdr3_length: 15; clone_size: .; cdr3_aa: CASTPGLAGYNEQFF; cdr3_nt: TGTGCCAGCACTCCAGGACTAGCGGGGTACAATGAGCAGTTCTTC
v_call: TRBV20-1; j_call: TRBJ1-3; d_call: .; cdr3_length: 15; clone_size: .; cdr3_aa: CSASRPPGSGNTIYF; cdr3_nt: TGCAGTGCTTCCCGCCCCCCTGGATCTGGAAACACCATATATTTT
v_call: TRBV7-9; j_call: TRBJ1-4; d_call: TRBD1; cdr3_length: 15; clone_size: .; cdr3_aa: CASSTQDRVYGKLFF; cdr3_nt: TGTGCCAGCAGCACTCAAGACAGGGTATATGGAAAACTGTTTTTT
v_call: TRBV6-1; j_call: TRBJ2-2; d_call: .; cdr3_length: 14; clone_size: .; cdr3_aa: CASRTQALTGELFF; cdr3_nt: TGTGCCAGCAGGACACAGGCTCTTACCGGGGAGCTGTTTTTT
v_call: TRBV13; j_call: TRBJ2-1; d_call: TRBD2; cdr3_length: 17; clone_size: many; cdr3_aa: CASSPKSGLAGVYEQFF; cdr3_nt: TGTGCCAGCAGCCCCAAGTCGGGACTAGCGGGAGTCTATGAGCAGTTCTTC
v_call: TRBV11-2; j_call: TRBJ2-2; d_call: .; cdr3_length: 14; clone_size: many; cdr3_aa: CASSSHSSAGELFF; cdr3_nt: TGTGCCAGCAGCTCCCACAGTTCCGCCGGGGAGCTGTTTTTT
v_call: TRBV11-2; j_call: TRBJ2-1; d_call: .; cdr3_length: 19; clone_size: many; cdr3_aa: CASSLDLGGGGDLYNEQFF; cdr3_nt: TGTGCCAGCAGCTTAGATCTCGGAGGAGGGGGAGACCTCTACAATGAGCAGTTCTTC
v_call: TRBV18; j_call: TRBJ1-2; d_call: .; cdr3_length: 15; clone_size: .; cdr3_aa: CASSPLPSTLYGYTF; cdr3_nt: TGTGCCAGCTCACCCCTCCCCAGCACCCTCTATGGCTACACCTTC
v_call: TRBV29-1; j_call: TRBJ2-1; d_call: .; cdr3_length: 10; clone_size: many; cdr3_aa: CSVNSGEQFF; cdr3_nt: TGCAGCGTAAACTCGGGTGAGCAGTTCTTC
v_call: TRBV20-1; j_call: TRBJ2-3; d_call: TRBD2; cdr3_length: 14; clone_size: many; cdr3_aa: CSASGRASTDTQYF; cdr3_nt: TGCAGTGCTAGCGGGAGGGCTAGCACAGATACGCAGTATTTT
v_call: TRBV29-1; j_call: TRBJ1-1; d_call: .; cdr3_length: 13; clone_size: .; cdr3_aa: CSGRWVLNTEAFF; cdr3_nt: TGCAGCGGTAGATGGGTCCTTAACACTGAAGCTTTCTTT
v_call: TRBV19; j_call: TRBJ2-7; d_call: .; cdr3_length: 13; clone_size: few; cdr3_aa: CASRPEGFDEQYF; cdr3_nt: TGTGCCAGTAGGCCGGAAGGGTTCGACGAGCAGTACTTC
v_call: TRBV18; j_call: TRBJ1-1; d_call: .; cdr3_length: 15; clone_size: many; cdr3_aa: CASSPRGNWNTEAFF; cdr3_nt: TGTGCCAGCTCACCACGAGGGAACTGGAACACTGAAGCTTTCTTT
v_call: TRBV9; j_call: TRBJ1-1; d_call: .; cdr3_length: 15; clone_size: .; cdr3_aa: CASSVGGAFNTEAFF; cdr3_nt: TGTGCCAGCAGCGTTGGGGGCGCATTCAACACTGAAGCTTTCTTT
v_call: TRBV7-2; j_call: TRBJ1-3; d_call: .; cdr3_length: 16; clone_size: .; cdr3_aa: CASSAMTASSGNTIYF; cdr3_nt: TGTGCCAGCAGCGCAATGACAGCTAGCTCTGGAAACACCATATATTTT
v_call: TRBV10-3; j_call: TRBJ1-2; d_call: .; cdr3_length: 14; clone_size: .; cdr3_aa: CAISVREENYGYTF; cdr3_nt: TGTGCCATCAGTGTTCGGGAGGAGAACTATGGCTACACCTTC
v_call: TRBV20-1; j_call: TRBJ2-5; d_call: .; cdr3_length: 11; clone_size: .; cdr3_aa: CSAFVQETQYF; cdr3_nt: TGCAGTGCTTTCGTCCAAGAGACCCAGTACTTC
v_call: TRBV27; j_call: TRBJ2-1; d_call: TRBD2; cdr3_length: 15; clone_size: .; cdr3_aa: CASSGLAGLYNEQFF; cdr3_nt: TGTGCCAGCAGTGGACTAGCGGGGTTGTACAATGAGCAGTTCTTC
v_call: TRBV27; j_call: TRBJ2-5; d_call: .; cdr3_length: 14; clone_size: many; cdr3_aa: CASRSPQGRETQYF; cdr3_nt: TGTGCCAGCAGAAGCCCCCAGGGTCGTGAGACCCAGTACTTC
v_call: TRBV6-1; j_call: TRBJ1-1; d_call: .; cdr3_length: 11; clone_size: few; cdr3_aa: CASIVNTEAFF; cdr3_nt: TGTGCCAGCATCGTTAACACTGAAGCTTTCTTT
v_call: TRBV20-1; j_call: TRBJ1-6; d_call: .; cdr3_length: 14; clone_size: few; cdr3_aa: CSAREGAVSSPLHF; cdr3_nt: TGCAGTGCTAGAGAGGGGGCGGTGAGTTCACCCCTCCACTTT
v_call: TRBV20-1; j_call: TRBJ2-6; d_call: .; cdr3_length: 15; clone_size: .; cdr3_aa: CSALPPGAGANVLTF; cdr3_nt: TGCAGTGCCCTGCCCCCGGGGGCTGGGGCCAACGTCCTGACTTTC
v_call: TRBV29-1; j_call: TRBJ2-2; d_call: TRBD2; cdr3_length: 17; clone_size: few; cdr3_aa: CSVEDRPFGRGTGELFF; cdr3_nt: TGCAGCGTTGAAGATCGACCCTTCGGGAGGGGTACCGGGGAGCTGTTTTTT
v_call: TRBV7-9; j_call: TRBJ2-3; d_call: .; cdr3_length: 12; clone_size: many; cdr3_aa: CASSSGWDTQYF; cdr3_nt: TGTGCCAGCAGCTCAGGGTGGGATACGCAGTATTTT
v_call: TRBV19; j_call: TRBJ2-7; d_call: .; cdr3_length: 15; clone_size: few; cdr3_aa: CASSTAGTPSYEQYF; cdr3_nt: TGTGCCAGTAGTACAGCCGGGACACCTTCCTACGAGCAGTACTTC
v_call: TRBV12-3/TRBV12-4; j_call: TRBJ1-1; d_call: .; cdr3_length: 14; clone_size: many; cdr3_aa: CASSPTLDTPEAFF; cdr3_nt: TGTGCCAGCAGTCCCACCCTGGACACGCCCGAAGCTTTCTTT
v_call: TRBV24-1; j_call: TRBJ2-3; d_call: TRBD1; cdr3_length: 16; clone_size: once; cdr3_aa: CATSEGQGRGTDTQYF; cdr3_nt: TGTGCCACCAGTGAGGGACAGGGCCGGGGCACAGATACGCAGTATTTT
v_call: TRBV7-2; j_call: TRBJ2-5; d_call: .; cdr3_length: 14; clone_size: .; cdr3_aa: CASSSGGILGTQYF; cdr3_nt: TGTGCCAGCAGCTCCGGTGGGATTCTGGGGACCCAGTACTTC
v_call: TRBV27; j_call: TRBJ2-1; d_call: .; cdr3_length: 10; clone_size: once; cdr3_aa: CAGGGNEQFF; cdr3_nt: TGTGCCGGTGGTGGCAATGAGCAGTTCTTC